This TCR beta chain was recorded in a study of cytomegalovirus exposure and HLA in healthy donors. The study's findings and limits: Across donors, most TCRs were seen rarely, yet some public ones were widespread. Fewer N-insertions (relative to the approximately 700-donor mean) were reportedly seen in an Asian-associated ancestry cluster in a later analysis. A missense variant in DCLRE1C was later tied to TCR beta V- and J-gene trimming.

Use of 60 Vbeta and 13 Jbeta primers characterized the PCR. Only in-frame clones appear in the TCRdb table, and some are missing; sequencing was by immunoSEQ multiplex PCR. The table has approximately 74,000 clones, around 80% seen once. V was pared by 6 bases and J by 4 bases, with 19 bases between. Germline-derived CDR1 and CDR2 are MNHEY and SVGAGI. The CDR3 has 15 amino acids. The sample holds a few counts of this clone. What it recognizes is unknown. The receptor was derived from a man aged 35 to 55 in good health and CMV-seronegative. The rearrangement links TRBV6-5 to TRBJ2-7, with D tentatively TRBD1 (5 bases). The sequencing input was PBMCs. The chain's CDR3 is CASSRRVSREYEQYF. The CDR3 bases are TGTGCCAGCAGCCGCAGGGTCAGTCGCGAGTACGAGCAGTACTTC.